These T cell receptor beta chains were read from a single sample in a study of shared T cell receptors in the human thymus. Sequencing was performed with immunoSEQ multiplex PCR; in TCRdb, only in-frame clones are kept and a portion is missing. The table has over 350,000 clones, approximately 95% seen once. Sequencing input: thymocytes. Every receptor here comes from a human donor. Each CDR3 is given without its conserved first and last residue. For some rows the clone size is stated as once, few or many, or as a class when expanded; others skip it.

abundance	v_gene	j_gene	CDR3aa
.	TRBV18	TRBJ1-1	ASSPPRPEAF
.	TRBV27	TRBJ2-7	ASSPLGLARYEQY
.	TRBV7-9	TRBJ2-5	ASSSVLERAQETQY
.	TRBV11-2	TRBJ1-1	ASSLVVEREGMNTEAF
.	TRBV21-1	TRBJ1-5	ASSKETGRQIKNSNQPQH
.	TRBV19	TRBJ2-7	ASSALPTGGYEQY
once	TRBV25-1	TRBJ2-5	ASSESSRLQETQY
.	TRBV27	TRBJ1-5	ASSGQGAKYQPQH
.	TRBV2	TRBJ2-1	ASSLAGGLAFSREQF
.	TRBV7-9	TRBJ1-1	ASSSLDTEAF
.	TRBV28	TRBJ1-5	ASSLIRGRRDQPQH
.	TRBV25-1	TRBJ1-3	ASSECHRGRNTIY
.	TRBV19	TRBJ2-1	ASIWAGSYNEQF
.	TRBV7-6	TRBJ2-3	ASSRKDRGNTQY